The rows below give T cell receptor beta chains drawn from one sample of a study of tumor and adjacent non-tumor tissue in lung cancer. MiXCR was run by TCRdb on the multiplex PCR reads, yielding one entry per CDR3 protein. This sample has roughly 69,000 distinct CDR3 sequences; more than 65% occur once, and the top ten carry 40% to 55%. Sequenced material: distant non-tumor lung tissue. Every receptor here comes from a man in his sixties with non-small cell lung cancer. Both conserved end residues are part of each CDR3. A D gene is named only where the DNA matches it firmly. Not all rows give a size; the values are once, few, many and, for expanded clones, a class.

TRBJ2-1 | TRBV29-1 | - | TRBD1 | CSADPTGGIYDEWFF | TGCAGCGCAGACCCGACAGGGGGTATCTACGATGAGTGGTTCTTC
TRBJ2-7 | TRBV28 | many | TRBD2 | CAIGTERLAGVILEQYF | TGTGCCATCGGGACGGAGAGACTAGCGGGAGTAATTCTCGAGCAGTACTTC
TRBJ2-2 | TRBV20-1 | few | - | CSASTREAELFF | TGCAGTGCTAGTACCAGGGAAGCGGAGCTGTTTTTT
TRBJ1-1 | TRBV6-5 | - | - | CATQRGSSNTETFF | TGTGCCACACAAAGGGGATCCTCGAACACTGAAACTTTCTTT
TRBJ2-1 | TRBV6-4 | - | - | CASSDSRTCNEQFF | TGTGCCAGCAGTGACTCCAGGACTTGCAATGAGCAGTTCTTC
TRBJ2-3 | TRBV29-1 | - | - | CSIDGNGNTQYF | TGCAGCATTGACGGGAATGGAAATACGCAGTATTTT
TRBJ1-2 | TRBV5-4 | - | - | CASNLYSKVANYGYTF | TGTGCCAGCAACTTGTACAGCAAGGTAGCTAACTATGGCTACACCTTC
TRBJ1-1 | TRBV6-1 | - | - | CASSVGKFTEAIF | TGTGCCAGCAGTGTAGGAAAGTTCACTGAAGCTATCTTT
TRBJ2-5 | TRBV4-1 | - | - | CASSQLWHQLYF | TGCGCCAGCAGCCAGCTATGGCATCAACTGTACTTC
TRBJ2-7 | TRBV6-5 | - | TRBD2 | CAGSYYTPNLAGRHYEQYF | TGTGCCGGCAGTTACTACACACCCAACCTAGCGGGACGACATTACGAGCAGTACTTC
TRBJ2-7 | TRBV11-2 | once | TRBD2 | CASSKGLVLTEQYF | TGCGCCAGCAGCAAGGGACTAGTCCTAACCGAGCAGTACTTC
TRBJ1-1 | TRBV5-1 | once | TRBD1 | CASRQLTGDDEAFF | TGCGCCAGCAGACAGCTAACAGGGGACGACGAAGCTTTCTTT
TRBJ1-5 | TRBV20-1 | - | - | CSARDRLGGVCQPQHF | TGCAGTGCGAGAGATCGGTTAGGTGGGGTCTGTCAGCCCCAGCATTTT
TRBJ2-7 | TRBV30 | many | - | CAWRDSPAYEQYF | TGTGCCTGGAGGGATTCCCCCGCCTACGAGCAGTACTTC
TRBJ2-7 | TRBV11-2 | - | - | CASSELGEQYF | TGTGCCAGTAGCGAGCTCGGCGAGCAGTACTTC
TRBJ1-1 | TRBV6-5 | once | - | CASSYSRRGGDEAFF | TGTGCCAGCAGTTACTCTCGCAGGGGTGGGGATGAAGCTTTCTTT
TRBJ1-2 | TRBV20-1 | - | TRBD1 | CGARTGANYSYIF | TGCGGTGCTAGAACAGGGGCTAACTATAGCTACATCTTC
TRBJ1-2 | TRBV5-4 | - | - | CSSRHDRSNYGYTF | TGTTCTAGCAGACACGACCGGTCTAACTATGGCTACACCTTC
TRBJ2-4 | TRBV6-5 | - | - | CASSYFSPDLGKNIQYF | TGTGCCAGCAGTTACTTTTCCCCCGATCTAGGCAAAAACATTCAGTACTTC
TRBJ2-3 | TRBV29-1 | - | - | CIVEKRNTDTQYF | TGCATCGTTGAAAAGCGGAACACAGATACGCAGTATTTT
TRBJ2-3 | TRBV4-1 | - | - | CASSQGIPADAQYF | TGCGCCAGCAGCCAAGGGATACCCGCAGATGCGCAGTATTTT
TRBJ2-1 | TRBV6-5 | - | - | CASSTKWGEHYNEQFF | TGTGCCAGCAGCACCAAATGGGGGGAACATTACAATGAGCAGTTCTTC
TRBJ2-7 | TRBV14 | - | - | CASTQISYKLYF | TGTGCCAGCACCCAGATCTCCTACAAGCTGTACTTC
TRBJ2-7 | TRBV11-2 | - | TRBD2 | CASSLDGGGQYEQYF | TGTGCCAGCAGCTTAGATGGGGGAGGGCAGTACGAGCAATACTTC
TRBJ2-2 | TRBV11-2 | once | - | CANSTGLLGELFF | TGTGCCAACAGCACGGGACTCCTCGGGGAGCTGTTTTTT
TRBJ1-1 | TRBV7-8 | - | - | CATSASPRVVDFF | TGTGCCACCAGCGCCTCTCCTCGAGTCGTAGATTTCTTT
TRBJ2-1 | TRBV4-1 | - | TRBD2 | CASSQRSGSGSEQFF | TGCGCCAGCAGCCAACGTAGCGGGAGTGGGAGTGAGCAGTTCTTT
TRBJ2-2 | TRBV6-5 | - | TRBD2 | CACSSQLAANTGELFF | TGTGCCTGCAGTTCCCAACTAGCGGCAAACACCGGGGAGCTGTTTTTT
TRBJ2-7 | TRBV30 | many | TRBD2 | CAWSPFGTSGIYEQYF | TGTGCCTGGAGTCCCTTCGGGACTAGCGGGATATACGAGCAGTACTTC
TRBJ1-2 | TRBV4-1 | - | - | CAGTSSSGGGMDYGYTF | TGCGCCGGCACATCCTCATCCGGGGGAGGCATGGACTATGGCTACACCTTT
TRBJ2-2 | TRBV4-1 | - | - | CTSSQEDRNTGELLF | TGCACCAGCAGCCAAGAAGACAGAAACACCGGGGAGCTGTTATTT
TRBJ2-7 | TRBV14 | - | TRBD1 | CDSRRTGSYERYF | TGTGACAGCAGACGGACAGGTAGCTACGAGCGGTACTTC
TRBJ1-1 | TRBV6-5 | - | - | CASSSIQSPLLALF | TGTGCCAGCAGTTCCATACAGTCCCCGCTGTTGGCTCTCTTT
TRBJ2-7 | TRBV11-3 | - | - | CTSSLAGYEQYF | TGTACCAGCAGCTTAGCCGGATACGAGCAGTACTTC
TRBJ2-2 | TRBV28 | once | - | CASSFSLQNTGELFF | TGTGCCAGCAGTTTCAGTCTGCAGAACACAGGGGAGCTGTTTTTT
TRBJ2-5 | TRBV6-1 | - | - | CASRGLQEGQYF | TGTGCCAGCAGGGGACTTCAAGAGGGCCAGTACTTC
TRBJ2-1 | TRBV5-6 | - | - | CASSLPSGALNVRTYSEQFF | TGTGCCAGCAGCTTGCCTTCGGGGGCGCTAAATGTAAGAACCTACAGTGAGCAGTTCTTC
TRBJ2-7 | TRBV6-1 | - | - | CASRVAGVVYEQYF | TGTGCCAGCAGGGTCGCAGGGGTGGTGTATGAGCAGTACTTC
TRBJ2-2 | TRBV14 | many | TRBD2 | CASSAPGGMNTGELFF | TGTGCCAGCAGCGCCCCGGGAGGGATGAACACCGGGGAGCTGTTTTTT
TRBJ1-1 | TRBV15 | - | TRBD1 | CATSPRRTGATKTEAFF | TGTGCTACCAGCCCGCGGCGGACAGGGGCCACGAAAACTGAAGCTTTCTTT
TRBJ2-4 | TRBV28 | - | - | CAAGGRAGAKNIQHF | TGTGCCGCCGGCGGTCGGGCCGGAGCCAAAAACATTCAGCACTTC
TRBJ2-7 | TRBV5-6 | - | - | CASSFGQGFDF | TGTGCCAGCAGCTTCGGCCAGGGCTTCGATTTC
TRBJ1-1 | TRBV5-4 | - | - | CASSSRERGTEAFF | TGTGCCAGCAGCTCACGGGAGCGGGGAACTGAAGCTTTCTTT
TRBJ2-2 | TRBV29-1 | - | - | CSRRLSGGELFF | TGCAGCAGGAGATTAAGTGGCGGGGAGCTGTTTTTC
TRBJ2-5 | TRBV5-5 | - | - | CASSLVANEDTQYF | TGTGCCAGCAGCTTGGTGGCTAACGAGGATACCCAGTACTTC
TRBJ2-7 | TRBV28 | - | - | CANSLTTSGAYEQYF | TGCGCCAACAGTTTAACTACTAGTGGCGCCTACGAGCAGTACTTC
TRBJ2-2 | TRBV6-6 | - | - | CASSTNVLSLSSTGELFF | TGTGCCAGCAGTACGAATGTCCTTTCTCTGTCGAGCACCGGGGAACTGTTTTTT
TRBJ1-1 | TRBV20-1 | - | - | CSSRDGQGTTGAFF | TGCAGCTCTAGAGACGGGCAAGGTACAACTGGAGCTTTCTTT
TRBJ2-7 | TRBV5-1 | - | - | CASSRGTSEQYF | TGCGCCAGCAGCCGCGGGACGTCTGAGCAGTACTTC
TRBJ1-1 | TRBV20-1 | medium-sized | - | CSVAGNTEAFF | TGCAGTGTTGCAGGGAACACTGAAGCTTTCTTT